The 8 T cell receptor beta chains below all came from one sample that was sequenced in a study of T cells in Graves' hyperthyroidism and ophthalmopathy. Amplification of TCR beta CDR3 regions was performed using RNA transcripts as template. A first-round RT-PCR of the TCR CDR3 used the HTBI primer set. MiXCR was run by TCRdb on the multiplex PCR reads, yielding one entry per CDR3 protein. The sample has more than 350,000 distinct CDR3 sequences, 17% seen once. Material: blood. The receptors were sampled from a woman aged 30 to 39 with Graves' hyperthyroidism that later progressed to Graves' ophthalmopathy.

This clonotype was counted many times. The CDR3 DNA reads TGTGCCACCAGTGTTGCAGGCAGAAACAATGAGCAGTTCTTC. Residues: CATSVAGRNNEQFF. This chain joins TRBV24-1 and TRBJ2-1; D is uncertain. Deletions cut 5 bases from V and 5 bases from J, with 12 bases between. This CDR3 contains 14 residues. The germline gives CDR1 KGHDR, CDR2 SFDVKD.

This chain uses TRBV5-4 with TRBJ1-6; TRBD1 agrees at 10 bases. This CDR3 region has 17 residues. Germline loops: CDR1 SGHNT, CDR2 YYREEE (reference sequence). V gave up 4 bases and J gave up 3 bases; unmatched junction bases: 7. CDR3 residues: CASSKRQGAFYNSPLHF. In DNA, the CDR3 is TGTGCCAGCAGCAAGCGACAGGGGGCCTTCTATAATTCACCCCTCCACTTT.

In this sample, this clonotype turned up many times. The chain employs TRBV6-1 and TRBJ2-1; 13 bases match TRBD2. The CDR3 is made up of 15 amino acids. Trimming took 1 base from V and 6 from J; bases not matched to a gene: 0. Germline CDR1 reads MNHNS; CDR2 reads SASEGT. The CDR3 sequence: CASSEGTSGSNEQFF. The CDR3 nucleotides are TGTGCCAGCAGTGAAGGGACTAGCGGGAGCAATGAGCAGTTCTTC.

This clonotype has ten or more counts. The rearrangement joins TRBV5-1 to TRBJ2-7, with 7 nucleotides matching TRBD1. Germline assignment: CDR1 SGHRS and CDR2 YFSETQ. The CDR3 extends over 14 amino acids. The junction had 4 bases not matched to a gene; V was cut back by 3 bases and J by 1 base. CDR3 bases: TGCGCCAGCAGCTCAGGGACAGAGTCCTACGAGCAGTACTTC. Protein product: CASSSGTESYEQYF.

This clonotype has more than one count but fewer than ten. As DNA, the CDR3 is TGTGCCAGCAGTGGGGGGACAGGTCCTACTCCTAGCACAGATACGCAGTATTTT. This translates into CASSGGTGPTPSTDTQYF. The chain is built from TRBV6-1 and TRBJ2-3; 8 bases align to TRBD1. With V trimmed by 4 bases and J by 0 bases, 12 bases remained unmatched. Germline CDR1 is MNHNS and CDR2 is SASEGT. CDR3 length equals 18 residues.

Points on this clonotype: Sequence at one end of the junction differs from germline and may be a read error. V is TRBV7-9 and J is TRBJ2-1, with D possibly being TRBD1 (6 bases). The length of the CDR3 is 16 residues. Germline CDR1 reads SEHNR; CDR2 reads FQNEAQ (reference sequence). The CDR3 region is CAGSPYVGQIYNEQFF. In nucleotides, the CDR3 is TGTGCCGGCAGCCCCTATGTCGGACAGATTTACAATGAGCAGTTCTTC.

This rearrangement joins TRBV5-1 to TRBJ1-2, with D unclear. Germline CDR1 and CDR2: SGHRS and YFSETQ. This CDR3 contains 15 residues. The ends were cut back, 4 bases at V and 7 bases at J, with 20 bases in the middle. CDR3 in DNA: TGCGCCAGCAGCCCCGCCAATGGCGGGCCCGCTGGCTACACCTTC. This translates into CASSPANGGPAGYTF.

This clonotype was detected ten times or more. The genes are TRBV2 and TRBJ2-5, with D hard to call. The CDR3 extends over 10 amino acids. Trimming took 3 bases from V and 5 from J, leaving 1 base between them. The germline V gene encodes CDR1 SNHLY and CDR2 FYNNEI. The chain's CDR3 is CASSDETQYF. CDR3 DNA sequence: TGTGCCAGCAGTGATGAGACCCAGTACTTC.